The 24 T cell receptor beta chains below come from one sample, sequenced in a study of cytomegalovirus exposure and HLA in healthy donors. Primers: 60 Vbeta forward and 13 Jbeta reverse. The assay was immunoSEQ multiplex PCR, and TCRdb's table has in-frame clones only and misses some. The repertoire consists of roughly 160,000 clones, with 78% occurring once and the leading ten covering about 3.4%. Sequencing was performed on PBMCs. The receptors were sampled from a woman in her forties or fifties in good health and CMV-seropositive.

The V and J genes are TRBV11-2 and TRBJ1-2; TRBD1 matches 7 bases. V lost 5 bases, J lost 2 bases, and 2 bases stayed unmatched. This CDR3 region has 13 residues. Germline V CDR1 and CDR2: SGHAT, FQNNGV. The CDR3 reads CASSPDRNYGYTF. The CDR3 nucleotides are TGTGCCAGCAGCCCGGACAGGAACTATGGCTACACCTTC. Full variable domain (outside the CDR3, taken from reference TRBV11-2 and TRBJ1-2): EAGVAQSPRYKIIEKRQSVAFWCNPISGHATLYWYQQILGQGPKLLIQFQNNGVVDDSQLPKDRFSAERLKGVDSTLKIQPAKLEDSAVYLCASSPDRNYGYTFGSGTRLTVV.

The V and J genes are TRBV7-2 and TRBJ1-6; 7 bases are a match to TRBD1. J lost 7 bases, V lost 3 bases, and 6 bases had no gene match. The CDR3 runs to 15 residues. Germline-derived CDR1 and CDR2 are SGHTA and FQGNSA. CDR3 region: CASSFQTGTNSPLHF. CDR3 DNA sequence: TGTGCCAGCAGCTTTCAGACAGGGACCAATTCACCCCTCCACTTT.

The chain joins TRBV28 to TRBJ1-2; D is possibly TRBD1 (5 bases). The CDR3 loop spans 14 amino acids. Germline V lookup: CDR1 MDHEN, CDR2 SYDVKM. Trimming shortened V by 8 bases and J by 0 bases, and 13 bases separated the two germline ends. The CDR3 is CASLRQSANYGYTF. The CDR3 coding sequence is TGTGCCAGCCTCAGACAGAGTGCTAACTATGGCTACACCTTC.

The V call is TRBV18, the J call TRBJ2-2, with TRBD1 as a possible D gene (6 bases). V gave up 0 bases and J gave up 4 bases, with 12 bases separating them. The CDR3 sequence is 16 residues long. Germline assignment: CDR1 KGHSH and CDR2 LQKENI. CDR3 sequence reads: CASSPPVDRVTGELFF. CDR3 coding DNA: TGTGCCAGCTCACCACCAGTGGACAGAGTCACCGGGGAGCTGTTTTTT. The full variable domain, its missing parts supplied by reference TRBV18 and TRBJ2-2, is NAGVMQNPRHLVRRRGQEARLRCSPMKGHSHVYWYRQLPEEGLKFMVYLQKENIIDESGMPKERFSAEFPKEGPSILRIQQVVRGDSAAYFCASSPPVDRVTGELFFGEGSRLTVL.

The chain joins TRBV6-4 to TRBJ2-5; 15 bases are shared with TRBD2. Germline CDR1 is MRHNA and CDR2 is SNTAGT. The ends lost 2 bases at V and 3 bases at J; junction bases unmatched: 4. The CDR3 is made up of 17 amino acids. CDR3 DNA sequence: TGTGCCAGCAGTGACGGGAGGACTAGCGGGGGGGAAGAGACCCAGTACTTC. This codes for CASSDGRTSGGEETQYF.

CDR3 sequence reads: CASSLTGGPSYEQYF. The CDR3 DNA reads TGTGCCAGCAGTTTAACGGGGGGGCCCTCCTACGAGCAGTACTTC. The V and J genes are TRBV28 and TRBJ2-7, with 8 bases aligning to TRBD2. Germline V gene sequence: CDR1 MDHEN, CDR2 SYDVKM. The V segment lost 2 bases and the J segment 0 bases; nucleotides outside the gene matches: 3. The CDR3 extends over 15 amino acids.

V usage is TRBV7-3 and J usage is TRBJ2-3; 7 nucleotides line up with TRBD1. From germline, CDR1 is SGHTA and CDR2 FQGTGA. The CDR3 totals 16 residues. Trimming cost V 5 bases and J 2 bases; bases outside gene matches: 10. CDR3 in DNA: TGTGCCAGCAGCGCCGGGACAGCCCTTTCCACAGATACGCAGTATTTT. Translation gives CASSAGTALSTDTQYF.

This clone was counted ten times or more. CDR3 in amino acids: CASSSAGQGAYGYTF. The CDR3 DNA follows: TGTGCCAGCAGTTCCGCGGGACAGGGGGCCTATGGCTACACCTTC. The chain links TRBV2 to TRBJ1-2, with 12 nucleotides matching TRBD1. Germline loops: CDR1 SNHLY, CDR2 FYNNEI. The CDR3 has 15 amino acids. Unmatched junction bases numbered 5, after V lost 5 bases and J lost 4 bases.

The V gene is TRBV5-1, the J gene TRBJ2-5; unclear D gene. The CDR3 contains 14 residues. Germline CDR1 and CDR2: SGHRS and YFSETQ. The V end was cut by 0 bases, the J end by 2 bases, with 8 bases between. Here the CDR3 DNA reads TGCGCCAGCAGCTTGGTTCCAGATCAAGAGACCCAGTACTTC. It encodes CASSLVPDQETQYF.

The CDR3 region is CASSTGLAGVEVYNEQFF. CDR3 coding DNA: TGTGCCAGCAGCACGGGACTAGCGGGAGTCGAAGTGTACAATGAGCAGTTCTTC. The chain has TRBV5-6 and TRBJ2-1, with 14 bases matching TRBD2. J was trimmed by 4 bases and V by 4 bases; bases with no gene match: 10. The CDR3 length is 18 residues. The germline CDR1 and CDR2 sequences are SGHDT and YYEEEE. Based on the CDR3 plus reference TRBV5-6 and TRBJ2-1, the full variable domain is DAGVTQSPTHLIKTRGQQVTLRCSPKSGHDTVSWYQQALGQGPQFIFQYYEEEERQRGNFPDRFSGHQFPNYSSELNVNALLLGDSALYLCASSTGLAGVEVYNEQFFGPGTRLTVL.

The CDR3 DNA follows: TGTGCCAGCAGCTCCCAAGGGCTAGCGGGGCACAATGAGCAGTTCTTC. This sequence encodes CASSSQGLAGHNEQFF. The chain combines TRBV9 with TRBJ2-1; 9 nucleotides agree with TRBD2. V lost 4 bases and J lost 5; bases outside the gene matches: 10. This CDR3 comprises 16 residues. Germline CDR1 SGDLS, CDR2 YYNGEE.

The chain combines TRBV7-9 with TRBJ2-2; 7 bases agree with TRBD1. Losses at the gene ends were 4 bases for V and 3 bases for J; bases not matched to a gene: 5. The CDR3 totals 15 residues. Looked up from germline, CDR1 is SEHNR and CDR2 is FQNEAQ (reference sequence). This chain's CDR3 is CASSSQGPDTGELFF. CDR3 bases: TGTGCCAGCAGCTCACAGGGGCCGGACACCGGGGAGCTGTTTTTT.

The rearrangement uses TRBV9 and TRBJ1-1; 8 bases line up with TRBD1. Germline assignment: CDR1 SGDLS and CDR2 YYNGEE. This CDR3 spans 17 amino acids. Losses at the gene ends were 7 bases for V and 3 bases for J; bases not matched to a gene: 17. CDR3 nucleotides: TGTGCCAGCGGGGGTAGGGGGCAGGGGGCATGGGACACTGAAGCTTTCTTT. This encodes CASGGRGQGAWDTEAFF.

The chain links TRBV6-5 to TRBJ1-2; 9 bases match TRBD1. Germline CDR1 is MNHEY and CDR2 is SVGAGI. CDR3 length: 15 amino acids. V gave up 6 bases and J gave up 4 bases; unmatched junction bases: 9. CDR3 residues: CASRPTGGASYGYTF. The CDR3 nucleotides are TGTGCCAGCAGGCCCACAGGGGGCGCATCCTATGGCTACACCTTC.

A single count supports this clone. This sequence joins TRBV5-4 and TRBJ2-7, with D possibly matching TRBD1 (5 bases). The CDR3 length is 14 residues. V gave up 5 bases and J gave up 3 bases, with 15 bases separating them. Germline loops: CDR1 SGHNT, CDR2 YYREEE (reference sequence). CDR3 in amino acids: CASRDGSGFYEQYF. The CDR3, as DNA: TGTGCCAGCAGGGACGGCTCAGGGTTCTACGAGCAGTACTTC.

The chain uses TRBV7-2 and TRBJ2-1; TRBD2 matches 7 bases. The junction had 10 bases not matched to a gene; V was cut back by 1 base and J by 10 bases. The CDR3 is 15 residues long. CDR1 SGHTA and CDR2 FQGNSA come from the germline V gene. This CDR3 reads CASSLDRAPGREQFF. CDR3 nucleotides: TGTGCCAGCAGCTTAGACCGGGCCCCCGGGAGGGAGCAGTTCTTC.

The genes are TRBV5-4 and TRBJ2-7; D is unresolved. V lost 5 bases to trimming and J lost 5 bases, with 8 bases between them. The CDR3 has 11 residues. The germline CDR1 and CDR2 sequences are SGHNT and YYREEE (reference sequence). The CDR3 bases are TGTGCCAGCAGTAGTGTGGACGAGCAGTACTTC. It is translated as CASSSVDEQYF.

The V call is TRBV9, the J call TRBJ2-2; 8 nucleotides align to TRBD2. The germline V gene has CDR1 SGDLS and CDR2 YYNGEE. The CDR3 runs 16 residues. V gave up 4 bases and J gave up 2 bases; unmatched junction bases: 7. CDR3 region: CASSPLAGPNTGELFF. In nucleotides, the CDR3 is TGTGCCAGCAGCCCCCTAGCGGGCCCTAACACCGGGGAGCTGTTTTTT.

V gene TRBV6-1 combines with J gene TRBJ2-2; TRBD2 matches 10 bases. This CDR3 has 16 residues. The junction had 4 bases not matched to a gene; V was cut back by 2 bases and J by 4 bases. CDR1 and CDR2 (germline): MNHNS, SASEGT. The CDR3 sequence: CASSEPPSGSTGELFF. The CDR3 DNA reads TGTGCCAGCAGTGAACCGCCTAGCGGGAGCACCGGGGAGCTGTTTTTT.

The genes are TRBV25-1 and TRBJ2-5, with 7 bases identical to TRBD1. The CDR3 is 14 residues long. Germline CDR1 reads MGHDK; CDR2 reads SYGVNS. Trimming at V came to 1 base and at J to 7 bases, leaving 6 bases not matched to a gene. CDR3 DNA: TGTGCCAGCAGTGAATCGGCGCAGGGGGTGACCCAGTACTTC. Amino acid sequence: CASSESAQGVTQYF.

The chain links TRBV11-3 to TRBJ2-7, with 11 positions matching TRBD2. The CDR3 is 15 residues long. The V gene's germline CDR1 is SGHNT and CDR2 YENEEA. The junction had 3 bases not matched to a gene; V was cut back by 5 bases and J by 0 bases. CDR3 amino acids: CASSRGTSGSYEQYF. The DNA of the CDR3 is TGTGCCAGCAGCCGAGGGACTAGCGGCTCCTACGAGCAGTACTTC. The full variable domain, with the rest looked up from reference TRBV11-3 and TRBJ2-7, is EAGVVQSPRYKIIEKKQPVAFWCNPISGHNTLYWYLQNLGQGPELLIRYENEEAVDDSQLPKDRFSAERLKGVDSTLKIQPAELGDSAVYLCASSRGTSGSYEQYFGPGTRLTVT.

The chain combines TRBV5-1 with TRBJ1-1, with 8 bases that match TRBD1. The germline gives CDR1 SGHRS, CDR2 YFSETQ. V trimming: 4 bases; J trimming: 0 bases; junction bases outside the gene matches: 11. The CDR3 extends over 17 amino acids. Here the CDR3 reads CASSDSRDRHLNTEAFF. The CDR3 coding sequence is TGCGCCAGCAGCGACTCCCGGGACAGGCACCTGAACACTGAAGCTTTCTTT.

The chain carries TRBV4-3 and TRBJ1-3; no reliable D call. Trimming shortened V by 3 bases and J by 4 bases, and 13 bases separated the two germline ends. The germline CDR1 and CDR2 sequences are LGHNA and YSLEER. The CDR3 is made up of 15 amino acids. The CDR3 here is CASSHVGDRGNTIYF. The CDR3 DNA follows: TGCGCCAGCAGCCACGTAGGAGATCGGGGAAACACCATATATTTT.

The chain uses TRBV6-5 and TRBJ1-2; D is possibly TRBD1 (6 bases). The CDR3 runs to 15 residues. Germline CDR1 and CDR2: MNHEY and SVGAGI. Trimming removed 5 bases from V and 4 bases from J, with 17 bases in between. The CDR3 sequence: CASSNLPRGIYGYTF. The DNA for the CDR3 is TGTGCCAGCAGTAACCTCCCCAGGGGAATCTATGGCTACACCTTC.